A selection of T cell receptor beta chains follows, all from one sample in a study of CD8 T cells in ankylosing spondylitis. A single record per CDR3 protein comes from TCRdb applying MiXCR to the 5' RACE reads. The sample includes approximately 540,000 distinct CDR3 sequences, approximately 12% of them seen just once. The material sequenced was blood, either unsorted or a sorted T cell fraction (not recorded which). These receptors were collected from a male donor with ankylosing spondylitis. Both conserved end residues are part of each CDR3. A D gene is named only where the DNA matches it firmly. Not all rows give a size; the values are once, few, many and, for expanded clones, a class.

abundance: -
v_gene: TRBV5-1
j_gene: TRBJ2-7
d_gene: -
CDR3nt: TGCGCCAGCAGCCCCGACGCTTCGGCGGCCGAGCAGTACTTC
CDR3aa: CASSPDASAAEQYF

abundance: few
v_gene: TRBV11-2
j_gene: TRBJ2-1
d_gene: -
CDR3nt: TGTGCCAGCAGCCCAGCCCCGGGGACGGCTTCCTACAATGAGCAGTTCTTC
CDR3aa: CASSPAPGTASYNEQFF

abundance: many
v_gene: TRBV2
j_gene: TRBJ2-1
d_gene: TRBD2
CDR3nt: TGTGCCAGCAGTGGCGGACTAGCGGGATGGCTGTTCTTC
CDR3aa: CASSGGLAGWLFF

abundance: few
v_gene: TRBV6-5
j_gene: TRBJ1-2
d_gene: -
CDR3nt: TGTGCCAGCAGTTACTCGGCGAAACCCACACTCTATGGCTACACCTTC
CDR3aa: CASSYSAKPTLYGYTF

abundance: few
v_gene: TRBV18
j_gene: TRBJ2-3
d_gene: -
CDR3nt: TGTGCCAGCTCACCCTCAGCGGGTACGACAGATACGCAGTATTTT
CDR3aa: CASSPSAGTTDTQYF

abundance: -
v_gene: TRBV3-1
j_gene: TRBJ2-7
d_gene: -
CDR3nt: TGTGCCAGCAGCCAAATCGGATTGAAGCGGTACTTC
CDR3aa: CASSQIGLKRYF

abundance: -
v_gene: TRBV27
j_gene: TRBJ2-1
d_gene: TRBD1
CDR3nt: TGTGCCAGCAGTTCCTGGGACAGGTTCGACAATGAGCAGTTCTTC
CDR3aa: CASSSWDRFDNEQFF

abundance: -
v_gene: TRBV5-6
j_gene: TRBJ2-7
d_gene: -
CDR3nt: TGTGCCAGCAGCACCGGAGGGGGGAAGCAGTACTTC
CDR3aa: CASSTGGGKQYF

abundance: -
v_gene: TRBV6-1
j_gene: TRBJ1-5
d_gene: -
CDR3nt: TGTGCCAGCAGCTCCGGACAGTCGGTTCAGCCCCAGCATTTT
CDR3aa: CASSSGQSVQPQHF

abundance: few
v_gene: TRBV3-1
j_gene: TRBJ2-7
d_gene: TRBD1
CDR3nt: TGTGCCAGCAGCCACCCGGGACAGGGAGCCTACGAGCAGTACTTC
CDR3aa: CASSHPGQGAYEQYF

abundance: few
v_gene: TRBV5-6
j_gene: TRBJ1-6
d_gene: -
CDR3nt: TGTGCCAGCAGCTTGGCCGGACAAAATTCACCCCTCCACTTT
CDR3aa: CASSLAGQNSPLHF

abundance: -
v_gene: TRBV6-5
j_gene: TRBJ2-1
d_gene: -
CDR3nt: TGTGCCAGCAGTTACTCGAGGCAGGGTTATGAGCAGTTCTTC
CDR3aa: CASSYSRQGYEQFF

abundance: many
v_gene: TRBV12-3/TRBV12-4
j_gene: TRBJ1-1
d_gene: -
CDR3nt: TGTGCCAGCAGTTCAGGACGGCTGAACACTGAAGCTTTCTTT
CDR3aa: CASSSGRLNTEAFF

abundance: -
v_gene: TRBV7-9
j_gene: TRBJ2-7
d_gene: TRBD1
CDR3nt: TGTGCCAGCAGCGGCCCGGGACAGGGCCCTTCCTACGAGCAGTACTTC
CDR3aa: CASSGPGQGPSYEQYF

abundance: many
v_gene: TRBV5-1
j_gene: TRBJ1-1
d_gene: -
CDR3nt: TGCGCCAGCAGTCGAGGGGGTGTCGGCACTGAAGCTTTCTTT
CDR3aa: CASSRGGVGTEAFF

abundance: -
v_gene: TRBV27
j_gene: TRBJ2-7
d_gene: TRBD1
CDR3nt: TGTGCCAGCAGTTTGGCCCCCCGGGACAGGGCCTACGAGCAGTACTTC
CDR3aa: CASSLAPRDRAYEQYF

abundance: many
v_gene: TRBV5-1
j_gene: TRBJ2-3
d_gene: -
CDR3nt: TGCGCCAGCAGCTCAGCGAGCCCAGATACGCAGTATTTT
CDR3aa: CASSSASPDTQYF

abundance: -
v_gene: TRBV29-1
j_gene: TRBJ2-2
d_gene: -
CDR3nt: TGCAGCGTTGTTTCGGGAGCGAACACCGGGGAGCTGTTTTTT
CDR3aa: CSVVSGANTGELFF

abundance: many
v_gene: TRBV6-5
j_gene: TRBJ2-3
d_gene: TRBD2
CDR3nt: TGTGCCAGCAGTTACTCGGGGAGGGGCGGAGATACGCAGTATTTT
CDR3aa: CASSYSGRGGDTQYF

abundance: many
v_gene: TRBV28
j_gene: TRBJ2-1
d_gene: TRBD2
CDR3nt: TGTGCCAGCAGTGACCCGAGAAACGGGAGGGCCAGCTACAATGAGCAGTTCTTC
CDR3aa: CASSDPRNGRASYNEQFF

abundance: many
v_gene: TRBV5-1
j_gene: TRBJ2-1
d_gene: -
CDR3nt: TGCGCCAGCAGCTTCGAGGGGGAGAGTTACAATGAGCAGTTCTTC
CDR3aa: CASSFEGESYNEQFF

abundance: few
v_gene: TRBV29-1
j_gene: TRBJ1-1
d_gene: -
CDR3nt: TGCAGCGTTGAACCACAGGGTAGTGACACTGAAGCTTTCTTT
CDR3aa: CSVEPQGSDTEAFF

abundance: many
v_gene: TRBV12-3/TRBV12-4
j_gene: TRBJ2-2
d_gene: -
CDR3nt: TGTGCCAGCAGCATCCCCCCCGGGGAGCTGTTTTTT
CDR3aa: CASSIPPGELFF

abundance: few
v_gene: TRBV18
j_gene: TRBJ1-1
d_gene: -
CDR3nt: TGTGCCAGCTCACCAGTAAGGGAGGGCACTGAAGCTTTCTTT
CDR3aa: CASSPVREGTEAFF

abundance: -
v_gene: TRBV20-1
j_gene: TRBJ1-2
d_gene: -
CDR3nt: TGCAGTGCTTACGACTACGGGAACTATGGCTACACCTTC
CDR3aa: CSAYDYGNYGYTF

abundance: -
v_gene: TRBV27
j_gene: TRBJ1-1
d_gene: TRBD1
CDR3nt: TGTGCCAGCAGTCCGAGGACAGGGCTGTGGTTGAACACTGAAGCTTTCTTT
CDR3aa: CASSPRTGLWLNTEAFF

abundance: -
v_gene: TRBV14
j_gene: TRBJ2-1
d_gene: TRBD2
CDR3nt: TGTGCCAGCAGCCCGATTACCGGGACTAGCGGGATCTACAATGAGCAGTTCTTC
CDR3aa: CASSPITGTSGIYNEQFF

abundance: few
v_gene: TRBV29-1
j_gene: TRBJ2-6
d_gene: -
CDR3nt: TGCAGCGTTGCTTCGACCTCGGGCACTGGGGCCAACGTCCTGACTTTC
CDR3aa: CSVASTSGTGANVLTF

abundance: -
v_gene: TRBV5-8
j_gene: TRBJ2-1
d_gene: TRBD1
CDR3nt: TGTGCCAGCAGCACGGGGTGGGACAGGGATGCAGATGAGCAGTTCTTC
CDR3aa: CASSTGWDRDADEQFF

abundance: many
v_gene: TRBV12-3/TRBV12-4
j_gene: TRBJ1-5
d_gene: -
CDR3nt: TGTGCCAGCACCAAAGTCGCCGGGCAGCCCCAGCATTTT
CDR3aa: CASTKVAGQPQHF

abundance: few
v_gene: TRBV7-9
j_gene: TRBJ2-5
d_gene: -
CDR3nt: TGTGCCAGCAGCTTAGGGGGCACTATCCAAGAGACCCAGTACTTC
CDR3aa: CASSLGGTIQETQYF

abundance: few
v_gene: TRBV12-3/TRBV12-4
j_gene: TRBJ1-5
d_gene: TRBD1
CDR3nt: TGTGCCAGCAGTTTAGCCAGGGGGCGCGATCAGCCCCAGCATTTT
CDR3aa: CASSLARGRDQPQHF

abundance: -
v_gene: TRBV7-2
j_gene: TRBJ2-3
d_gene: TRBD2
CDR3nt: TGTGCCAGCAGCTTAGCCCCACGCGGGGGGGGGGCAGATACGCAGTATTTT
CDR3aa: CASSLAPRGGGADTQYF

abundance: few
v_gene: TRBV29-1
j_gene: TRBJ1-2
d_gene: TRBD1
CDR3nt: TGCAGCCTCCTAATACAGGGGGCGGGTAGCTATGGCTACACCTTC
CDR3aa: CSLLIQGAGSYGYTF

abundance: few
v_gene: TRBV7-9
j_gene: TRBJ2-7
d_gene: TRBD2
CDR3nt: TGTGCCAGCAGCAGCCCCCTAGCGGGGCGTTCCTACGAGCAGTACTTC
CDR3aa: CASSSPLAGRSYEQYF

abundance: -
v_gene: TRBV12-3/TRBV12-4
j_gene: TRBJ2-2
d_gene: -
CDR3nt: TGTGCCAGCAGTTTAAACAGGGGGGGTAACACCGGGGAGCTGTTTTTT
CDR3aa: CASSLNRGGNTGELFF

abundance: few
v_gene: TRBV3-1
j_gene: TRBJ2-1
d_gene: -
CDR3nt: TGTGCCAGCAGCCCCACCCCGGGTGAGCAGTTCTTC
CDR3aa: CASSPTPGEQFF

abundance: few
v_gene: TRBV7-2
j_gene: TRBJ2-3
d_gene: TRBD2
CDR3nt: TGTGCCAGCTTAGTAGCGGGAGTCTCAGATACGCAGTATTTT
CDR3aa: CASLVAGVSDTQYF

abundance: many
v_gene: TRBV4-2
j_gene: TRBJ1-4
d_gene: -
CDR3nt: TGTGCCAGCAGCCAAGTCGAGGATAGTCTGTTTTTT
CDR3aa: CASSQVEDSLFF

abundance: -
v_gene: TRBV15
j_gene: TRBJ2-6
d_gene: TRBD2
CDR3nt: TGTGCCACCAGCCCACGCCTAGCGGGAGGAAGCTCTGGGGCCAACGTCCTGACTTTC
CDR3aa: CATSPRLAGGSSGANVLTF

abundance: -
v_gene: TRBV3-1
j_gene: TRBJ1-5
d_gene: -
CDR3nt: TGTGCCAGCAGCTTCAGGGGAGACAATCAGCCCCAGCATTTT
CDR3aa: CASSFRGDNQPQHF

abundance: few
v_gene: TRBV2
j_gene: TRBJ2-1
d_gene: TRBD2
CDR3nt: TGTGCCAGCAGCGCCGGGACTACCAGGGCCAATGAGCAGTTCTTC
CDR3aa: CASSAGTTRANEQFF

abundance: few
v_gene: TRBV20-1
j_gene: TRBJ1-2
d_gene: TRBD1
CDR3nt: TGCAGTGCTAGAGATCAGGACAGGAACTATGGCTACACCTTC
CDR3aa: CSARDQDRNYGYTF

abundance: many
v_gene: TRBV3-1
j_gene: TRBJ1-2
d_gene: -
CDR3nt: TGTGCCAGCACAAACTATGGGGGGCGCCGGTATGGCTACACCTTC
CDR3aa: CASTNYGGRRYGYTF

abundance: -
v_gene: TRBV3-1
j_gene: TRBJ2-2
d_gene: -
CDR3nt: TGTGCCAGCAGCCAAGTGGTGTCCGGGGAGCTGTTTTTT
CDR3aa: CASSQVVSGELFF